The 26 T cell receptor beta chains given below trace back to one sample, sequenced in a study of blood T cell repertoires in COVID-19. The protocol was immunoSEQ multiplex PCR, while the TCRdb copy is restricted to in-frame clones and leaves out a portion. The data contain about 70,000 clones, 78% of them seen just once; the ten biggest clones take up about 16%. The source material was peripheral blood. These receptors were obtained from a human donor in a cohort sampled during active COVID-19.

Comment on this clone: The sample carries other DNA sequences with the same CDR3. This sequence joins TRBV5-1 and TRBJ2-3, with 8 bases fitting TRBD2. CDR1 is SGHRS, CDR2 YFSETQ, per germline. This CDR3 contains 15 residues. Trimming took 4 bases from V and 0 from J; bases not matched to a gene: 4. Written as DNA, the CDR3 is TGCGCCAGCAGCCTAACTAGCGGAAGCACAGATACGCAGTATTTT. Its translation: CASSLTSGSTDTQYF.

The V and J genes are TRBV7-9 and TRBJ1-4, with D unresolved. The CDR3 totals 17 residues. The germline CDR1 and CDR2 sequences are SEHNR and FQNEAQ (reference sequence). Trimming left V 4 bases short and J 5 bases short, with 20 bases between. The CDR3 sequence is CASSSSKSGALNEKLFF. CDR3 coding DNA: TGTGCCAGCAGCTCCTCAAAATCAGGTGCCCTAAATGAAAAACTGTTTTTT.

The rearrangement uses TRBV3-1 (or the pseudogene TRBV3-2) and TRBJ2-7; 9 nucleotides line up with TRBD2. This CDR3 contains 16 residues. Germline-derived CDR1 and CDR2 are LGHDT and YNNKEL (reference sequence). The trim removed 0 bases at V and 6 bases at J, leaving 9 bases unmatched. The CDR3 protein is CASSQEWGSGRSEQYF. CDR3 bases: TGTGCCAGCAGCCAAGAATGGGGTAGCGGGAGATCCGAGCAGTACTTC.

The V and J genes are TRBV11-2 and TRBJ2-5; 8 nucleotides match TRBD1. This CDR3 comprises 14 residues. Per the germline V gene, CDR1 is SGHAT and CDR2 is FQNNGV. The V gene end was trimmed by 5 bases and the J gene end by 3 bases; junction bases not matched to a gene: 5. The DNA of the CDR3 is TGTGCCAGCAGCCCGGGACAGGCCAAAGAGACCCAGTACTTC. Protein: CASSPGQAKETQYF. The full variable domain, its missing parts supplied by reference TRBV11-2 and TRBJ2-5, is EAGVAQSPRYKIIEKRQSVAFWCNPISGHATLYWYQQILGQGPKLLIQFQNNGVVDDSQLPKDRFSAERLKGVDSTLKIQPAKLEDSAVYLCASSPGQAKETQYFGPGTRLLVL.

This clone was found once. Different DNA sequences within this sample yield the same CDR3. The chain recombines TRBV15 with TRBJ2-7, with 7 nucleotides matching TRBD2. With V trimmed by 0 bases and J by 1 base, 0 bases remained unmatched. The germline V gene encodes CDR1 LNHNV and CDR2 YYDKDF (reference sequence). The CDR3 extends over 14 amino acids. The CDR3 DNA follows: TGTGCCACCAGCAGAGAGGGAGGGTCCTACGAGCAGTACTTC. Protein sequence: CATSREGGSYEQYF.

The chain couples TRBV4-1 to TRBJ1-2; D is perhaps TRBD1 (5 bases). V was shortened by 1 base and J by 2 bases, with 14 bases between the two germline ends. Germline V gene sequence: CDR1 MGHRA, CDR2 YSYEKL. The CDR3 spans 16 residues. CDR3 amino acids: CASSQATQGANYGYTF. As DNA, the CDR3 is TGCGCCAGCAGCCAAGCTACGCAGGGTGCGAACTATGGCTACACCTTC.

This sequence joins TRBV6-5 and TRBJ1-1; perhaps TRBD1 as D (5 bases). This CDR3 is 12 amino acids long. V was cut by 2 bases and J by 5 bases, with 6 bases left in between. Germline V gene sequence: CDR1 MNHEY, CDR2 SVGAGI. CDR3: CASSYGGTEAFF. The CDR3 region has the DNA TGTGCCAGCAGTTACGGGGGGACTGAAGCTTTCTTT.

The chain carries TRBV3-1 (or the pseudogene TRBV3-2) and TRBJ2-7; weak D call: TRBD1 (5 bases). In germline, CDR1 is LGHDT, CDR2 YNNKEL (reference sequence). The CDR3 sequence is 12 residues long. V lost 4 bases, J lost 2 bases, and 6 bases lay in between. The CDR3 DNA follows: TGTGCCAGCAGCCGGACAACCTACGAGCAGTACTTC. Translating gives CASSRTTYEQYF.

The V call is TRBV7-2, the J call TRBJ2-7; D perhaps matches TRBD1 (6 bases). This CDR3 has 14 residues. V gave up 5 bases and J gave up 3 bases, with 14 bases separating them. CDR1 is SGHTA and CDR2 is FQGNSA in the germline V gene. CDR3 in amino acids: CASSPLRTVYEQYF. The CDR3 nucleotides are TGTGCCAGCAGCCCTCTTCGGACAGTCTACGAGCAGTACTTC.

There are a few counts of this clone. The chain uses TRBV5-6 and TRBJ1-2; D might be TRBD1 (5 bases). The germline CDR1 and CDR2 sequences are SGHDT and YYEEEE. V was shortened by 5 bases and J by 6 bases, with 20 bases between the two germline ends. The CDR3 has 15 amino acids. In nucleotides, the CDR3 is TGTGCCAGCAGTTTTGGGGCCTTCGGGGGGGATGGCTACACCTTC. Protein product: CASSFGAFGGDGYTF.

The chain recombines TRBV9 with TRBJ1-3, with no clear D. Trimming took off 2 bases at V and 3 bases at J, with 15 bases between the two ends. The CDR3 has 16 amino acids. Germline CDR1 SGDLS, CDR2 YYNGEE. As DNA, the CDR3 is TGTGCCAGCAGCGTCAGAGGCGATAGGAATGGAAACACCATATATTTT. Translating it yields CASSVRGDRNGNTIYF.

Here the CDR3 reads CASSEATGGYTDTQYF. The CDR3 bases are TGTGCCAGCAGTGAAGCGACGGGGGGATACACAGATACGCAGTATTTT. This sequence joins TRBV6-1 and TRBJ2-3; 7 bases are a match to TRBD2. Germline lookup yields CDR1 MNHNS and CDR2 SASEGT. This CDR3 is 16 amino acids long. The V gene end was trimmed by 0 bases and the J gene end by 2 bases; junction bases not matched to a gene: 5.

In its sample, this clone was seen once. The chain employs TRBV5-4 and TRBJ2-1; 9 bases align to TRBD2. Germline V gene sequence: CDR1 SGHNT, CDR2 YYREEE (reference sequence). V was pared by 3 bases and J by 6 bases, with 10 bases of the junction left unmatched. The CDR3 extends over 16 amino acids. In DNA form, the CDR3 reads TGTGCCAGCAGCTCCCCGGGACTAGCCTCTGTCAATGAGCAGTTCTTC. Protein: CASSSPGLASVNEQFF.

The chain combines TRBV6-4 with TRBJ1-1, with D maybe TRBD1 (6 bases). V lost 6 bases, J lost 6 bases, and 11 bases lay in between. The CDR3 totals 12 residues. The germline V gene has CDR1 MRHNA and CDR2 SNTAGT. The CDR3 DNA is TGTGCCAGCAGAGGGACAACCCCTGAAGCTTTCTTT. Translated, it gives CASRGTTPEAFF.

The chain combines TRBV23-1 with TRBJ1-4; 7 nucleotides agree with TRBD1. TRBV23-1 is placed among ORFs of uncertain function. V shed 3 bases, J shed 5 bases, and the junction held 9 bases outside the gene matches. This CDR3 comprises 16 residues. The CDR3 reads CASSQYQGEWNEKLFF. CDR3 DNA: TGCGCCAGCAGTCAGTACCAGGGGGAGTGGAATGAAAAACTGTTTTTT.

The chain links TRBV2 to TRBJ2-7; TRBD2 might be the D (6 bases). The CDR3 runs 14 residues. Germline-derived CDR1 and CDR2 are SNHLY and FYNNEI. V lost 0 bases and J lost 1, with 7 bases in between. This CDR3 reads CASSEADYSYEQYF. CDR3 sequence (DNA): TGTGCCAGCAGTGAAGCGGACTATTCCTACGAGCAGTACTTC.

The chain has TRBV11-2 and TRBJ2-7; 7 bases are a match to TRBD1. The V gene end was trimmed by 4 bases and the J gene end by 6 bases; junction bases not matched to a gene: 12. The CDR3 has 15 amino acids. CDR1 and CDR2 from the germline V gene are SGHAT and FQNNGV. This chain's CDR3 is CASSSLGTVGVEQYF. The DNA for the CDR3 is TGTGCCAGCAGCTCCCTGGGGACAGTTGGGGTCGAGCAGTACTTC.

The CDR3 DNA reads as TGCGCCAGCAGTACCGGACAGGGAAGTGAAGCTTTCTTT. This sequence encodes CASSTGQGSEAFF. The chain uses TRBV10-2 and TRBJ1-1; the match to TRBD1 covers 8 bases. Germline CDR1 is WSHSY and CDR2 is SAAADI. The CDR3 loop spans 13 amino acids. Germline trimming cut 5 bases from V and 7 bases from J; bases unmatched to any gene: 6.

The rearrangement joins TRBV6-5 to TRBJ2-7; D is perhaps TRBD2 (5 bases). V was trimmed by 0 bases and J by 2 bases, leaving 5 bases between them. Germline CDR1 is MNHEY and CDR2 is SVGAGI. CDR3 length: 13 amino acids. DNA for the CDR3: TGTGCCAGCAGTTACTCACTAGCCTACGAGCAGTACTTC. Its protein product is CASSYSLAYEQYF.

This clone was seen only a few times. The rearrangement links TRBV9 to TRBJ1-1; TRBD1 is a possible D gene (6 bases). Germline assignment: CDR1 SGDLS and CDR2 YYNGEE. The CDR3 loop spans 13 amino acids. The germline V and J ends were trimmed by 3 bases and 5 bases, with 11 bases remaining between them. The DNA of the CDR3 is TGTGCCAGCAGCGGAGACAGGAAGACTGAAGCTTTCTTT. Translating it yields CASSGDRKTEAFF.

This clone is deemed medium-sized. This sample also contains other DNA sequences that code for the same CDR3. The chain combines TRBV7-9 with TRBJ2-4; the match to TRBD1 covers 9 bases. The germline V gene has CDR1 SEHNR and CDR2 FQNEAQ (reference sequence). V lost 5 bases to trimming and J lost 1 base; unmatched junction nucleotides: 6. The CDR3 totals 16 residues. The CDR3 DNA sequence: TGTGCCAGCAGCATCGCTGGACAGGGGGCCAAAAACATTCAGTACTTC. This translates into CASSIAGQGAKNIQYF. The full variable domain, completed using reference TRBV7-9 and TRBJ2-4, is DTGVSQNPRHKITKRGQNVTFRCDPISEHNRLYWYRQTLGQGPEFLTYFQNEAQLEKSRLLSDRFSAERPKGSFSTLEIQRTEQGDSAMYLCASSIAGQGAKNIQYFGAGTRLSVL.

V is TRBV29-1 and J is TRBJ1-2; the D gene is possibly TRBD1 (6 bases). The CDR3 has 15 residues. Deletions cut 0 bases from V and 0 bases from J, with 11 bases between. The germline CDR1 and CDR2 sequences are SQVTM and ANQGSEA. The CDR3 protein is CSVEDRGGANYGYTF. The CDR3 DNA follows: TGCAGCGTTGAAGATCGGGGGGGCGCTAACTATGGCTACACCTTC.

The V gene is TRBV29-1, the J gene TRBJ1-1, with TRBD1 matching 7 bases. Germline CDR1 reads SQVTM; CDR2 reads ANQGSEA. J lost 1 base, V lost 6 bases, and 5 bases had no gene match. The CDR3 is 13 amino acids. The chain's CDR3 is CSVQTGPNTEAFF. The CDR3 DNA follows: TGCAGCGTCCAGACAGGGCCGAACACTGAAGCTTTCTTT. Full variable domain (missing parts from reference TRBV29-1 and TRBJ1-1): SAVISQKPSRDICQRGTSLTIQCQVDSQVTMMFWYRQQPGQSLTLIATANQGSEATYESGFVIDKFPISRPNLTFSTLTVSNMSPEDSSIYLCSVQTGPNTEAFFGQGTRLTVV.

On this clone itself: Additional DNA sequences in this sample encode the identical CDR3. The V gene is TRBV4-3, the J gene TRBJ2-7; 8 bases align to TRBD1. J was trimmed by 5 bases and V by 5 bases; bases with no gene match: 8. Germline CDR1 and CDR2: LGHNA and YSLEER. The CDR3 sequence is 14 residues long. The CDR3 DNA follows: TGCGCCAGCAGCGAGGTAGGACAGGGCCACGAGCAGTACTTC. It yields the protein CASSEVGQGHEQYF.

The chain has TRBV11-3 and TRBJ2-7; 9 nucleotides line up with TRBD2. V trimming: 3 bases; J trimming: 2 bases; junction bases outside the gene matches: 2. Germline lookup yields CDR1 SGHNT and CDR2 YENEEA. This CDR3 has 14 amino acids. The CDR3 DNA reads TGTGCCAGCAGCTTTAGCGGGAGCCCCTACGAGCAGTACTTC. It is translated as CASSFSGSPYEQYF. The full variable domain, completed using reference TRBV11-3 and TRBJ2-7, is EAGVVQSPRYKIIEKKQPVAFWCNPISGHNTLYWYLQNLGQGPELLIRYENEEAVDDSQLPKDRFSAERLKGVDSTLKIQPAELGDSAVYLCASSFSGSPYEQYFGPGTRLTVT.

Written as DNA, the CDR3 is TGTGCCTGGAGGGAAACAGGGGGCGGAGGTGGCTACACCTTC. It codes for CAWRETGGGGGYTF. This chain links TRBV30 with TRBJ1-2; 9 nucleotides agree with TRBD1. This CDR3 contains 14 residues. Germline CDR1 GTSNPN, CDR2 SVGIG (reference sequence). V shed 3 bases and J 7 bases; nucleotides not matched to a gene: 9.